The 3 T cell receptor beta chains below were found in one sample sequenced in a study of OX40 agonist ivuxolimab in advanced cancers. Data came from immunoSEQ multiplex PCR; TCRdb stores just in-frame clones and leaves some out. The sample has around 79,000 clones; roughly 86% are singletons. Sequencing used CD4+ or CD8+ T cells sorted from blood, obtained in a trial of the OX40 agonist ivuxolimab. These receptors were obtained from an adult with an advanced solid tumor such as melanoma, head and neck, liver or kidney cancer.

The chain combines TRBV7-9 with TRBJ2-7, with D possibly matching TRBD2 (6 bases). With 2 bases removed from V and 6 bases from J, the gap between germline ends came to 14 bases. The CDR3 consists of 14 residues. In germline, CDR1 is SEHNR, CDR2 FQNEAQ (reference sequence). The CDR3 DNA sequence: TGTGCCAGCAGCTTATCCAACGGGGGAAGCGAGCAGTACTTC. Protein: CASSLSNGGSEQYF.

The rearrangement uses TRBV5-1 and TRBJ2-1, with D hard to call. Trimming pared 6 bases from V and 0 bases from J, leaving 16 bases between. CDR3 length: 16 amino acids. CDR1 and CDR2 (germline): SGHRS, YFSETQ. In DNA form, the CDR3 reads TGCGCCAGCACCCTCGATGGAGATAGCTCCTACAATGAGCAGTTCTTC. Its protein product is CASTLDGDSSYNEQFF. The variable domain in full, with the rest retrieved from reference TRBV5-1 and TRBJ2-1, is KAGVTQTPRYLIKTRGQQVTLSCSPISGHRSVSWYQQTPGQGLQFLFEYFSETQRNKGNFPGRFSGRQFSNSRSEMNVSTLELGDSALYLCASTLDGDSSYNEQFFGPGTRLTVL.

This rearrangement joins TRBV9 to TRBJ2-5; D possibly matches TRBD1 or TRBD2 (6 bases each). V shed 3 bases and J shed 6 bases, with 24 bases lying between them. The CDR3 sequence is 17 residues long. The germline CDR1 and CDR2 sequences are SGDLS and YYNGEE. The CDR3: CASSATEGAGRGKTQYF. The CDR3 DNA follows: TGTGCCAGCAGCGCAACGGAAGGGGCGGGAAGGGGGAAGACCCAGTACTTC.